Listed below are T cell receptor beta chains from one sample, sequenced in a study of beta chain features in type 1 diabetes. Sequencing was performed with immunoSEQ multiplex PCR; in TCRdb, only in-frame clones are kept and a portion is missing. The sample holds about 16,000 clones, roughly 56% seen once. Sequences were obtained from stem cell memory CD4+ T cells from blood. The receptors come from a woman aged 18-29 years in good health. Both conserved end residues are part of each CDR3. The order of the fields is V gene, J gene, clone size, D gene, CDR3 protein, CDR3 DNA. D genes are given only for firm matches. Size values are once, few and many counts, or a class for expanded clones, and some rows have none.

>TRBV18|TRBJ2-1|NA|TRBD2
CASSPSGLAASDEQFF
TGTGCCAGCTCACCCTCGGGACTAGCAGCCTCCGATGAGCAGTTCTTC
>TRBV4-1|TRBJ2-2|NA|TRBD1
CASSHILQGARFGELFF
TGCGCCAGCAGCCACATCTTACAGGGGGCGCGTTTCGGGGAGCTGTTTTTT
>TRBV7-2|TRBJ1-1|NA|TRBD1
CASSLGRDRGYAEAFF
TGTGCCAGCAGCTTGGGCCGGGACAGGGGGTACGCTGAAGCTTTCTTT
>TRBV30|TRBJ2-5|NA|TRBD1
CAWSVPLRTGGVGEQYF
TGTGCCTGGAGTGTACCCCTCCGGACAGGGGGTGTGGGGGAGCAGTACTTC
>TRBV2|TRBJ1-3|NA|NA
CASNTQQGSGNTIYF
TGTGCCAGCAATACGCAACAGGGCTCTGGAAACACCATATATTTT
>TRBV5-1|TRBJ2-2|NA|NA
CASSLQGRNTGGELFF
TGCGCCAGCAGCTTGCAGGGTAGAAACACGGGCGGGGAGCTGTTTTTT
>TRBV5-4|TRBJ1-2|NA|NA
CASSLEQLSGYTF
TGTGCCAGCAGCTTGGAACAGCTAAGTGGCTACACCTTC
>TRBV5-1|TRBJ2-7|NA|NA
CASSLGRGEQYF
TGCGCCAGCAGCTTGGGCAGGGGCGAGCAGTACTTC
>TRBV11-2|TRBJ2-5|NA|TRBD2
CASSPGLAGVAETQYF
TGTGCCAGCAGCCCTGGACTAGCGGGAGTCGCAGAGACCCAGTACTTC
>TRBV23-1|TRBJ2-3|NA|NA
CASSQSGISYDRSPGDTQYF
TGCGCCAGCAGTCAATCCGGAATTAGTTATGACAGGTCCCCCGGAGATACGCAGTATTTT
>TRBV30|TRBJ2-2|NA|NA
CASHRGAIAANTGELFF
TGTGCCTCCCACCGGGGGGCAATCGCCGCGAACACCGGGGAGCTGTTTTTT
>TRBV4-1|TRBJ1-1|NA|NA
CATYSGGANTEAFF
TGCGCCACCTATTCTGGGGGGGCGAACACTGAAGCTTTCTTT
>TRBV11-2|TRBJ2-1|NA|NA
CASSLRELVIVNEQFF
TGTGCCAGCAGTCTCCGGGAACTAGTAATAGTCAATGAGCAGTTCTTC
>TRBV10-2|TRBJ1-5|NA|TRBD1
CASSAGRGLGYSNQPQHF
TGCGCCAGCAGTGCTGGCAGGGGGCTGGGGTATAGCAATCAGCCCCAGCATTTT
>TRBV25-1|TRBJ2-7|NA|NA
CASSESRREAYEQYF
TGTGCCAGCAGTGAATCCAGACGGGAAGCCTACGAGCAGTACTTC
>TRBV5-1|TRBJ2-3|NA|TRBD2
CASSLVPSGSADTQYF
TGCGCCAGCAGCTTGGTCCCTAGCGGGAGCGCAGATACGCAGTATTTT
>TRBV5-1|TRBJ2-7|once|TRBD1
CASSPVAGTGDSEQYF
TGCGCCAGCAGCCCGGTCGCCGGGACAGGGGATAGCGAGCAGTACTTC
>TRBV4-2|TRBJ2-5|few|TRBD2
CASSQDTAGGREVETQYF
TGTGCCAGCAGCCAAGATACGGCGGGGGGGCGGGAGGTGGAGACCCAGTACTTC
>TRBV10-3|TRBJ2-1|NA|TRBD1
CAISESGMTGGEQFF
TGTGCCATCAGTGAGTCGGGGATGACAGGGGGCGAGCAGTTCTTC
>TRBV2|TRBJ1-1|NA|NA
CASTQGRMNTEAFF
TGTGCCAGCACCCAGGGGCGAATGAACACTGAAGCTTTCTTT
>TRBV4-2|TRBJ1-1|few|NA
CASSQGRNTEAFF
TGTGCCAGCAGCCAAGGCAGGAACACTGAAGCTTTCTTT
>TRBV7-9|TRBJ2-7|NA|TRBD1
CASSQGGTGSYEQYF
TGTGCCAGCAGTCAGGGGGGGACAGGGTCCTACGAGCAGTACTTC
>TRBV5-1|TRBJ2-7|NA|NA
CASSLAGSGEQNEQYF
TGCGCCAGCAGCTTGGCAGGGTCAGGGGAACAAAACGAGCAGTACTTC
>TRBV2|TRBJ1-2|NA|NA
CASRQAGRDGYTF
TGTGCCTCCCGACAGGCAGGCCGGGATGGCTACACCTTC
>TRBV18|TRBJ2-1|NA|NA
CASSPPSLRGDEQFF
TGTGCCAGCTCACCACCAAGCCTCAGGGGGGATGAGCAGTTCTTC
>TRBV30|TRBJ2-3|NA|NA
CAWSVGAPGTDTQYF
TGTGCCTGGAGTGTAGGGGCGCCCGGCACAGATACGCAGTATTTT